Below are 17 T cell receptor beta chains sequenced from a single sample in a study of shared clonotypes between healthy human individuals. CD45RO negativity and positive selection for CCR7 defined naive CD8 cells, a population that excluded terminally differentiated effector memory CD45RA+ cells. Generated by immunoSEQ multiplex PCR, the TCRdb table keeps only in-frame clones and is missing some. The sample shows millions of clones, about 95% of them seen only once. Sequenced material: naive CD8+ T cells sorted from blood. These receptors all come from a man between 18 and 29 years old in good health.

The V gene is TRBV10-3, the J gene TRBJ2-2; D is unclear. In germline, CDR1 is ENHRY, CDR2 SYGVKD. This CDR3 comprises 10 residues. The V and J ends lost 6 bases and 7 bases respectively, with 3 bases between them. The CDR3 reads CAIRNGELFF. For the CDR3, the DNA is TGTGCCATCAGAAACGGGGAGCTGTTTTTT.

CDR3 coding DNA: TGTGCCAGCAGTGGGGCAGCAAGCTCCTACAATGAGCAGTTCTTC. It yields the protein CASSGAASSYNEQFF. The V call is TRBV6-1, the J call TRBJ2-1; D not certain. CDR3 length: 15 residues. Germline lookup yields CDR1 MNHNS and CDR2 SASEGT. The V end lost 4 bases, the J end lost 0 bases, and 10 bases lay between the germline ends.

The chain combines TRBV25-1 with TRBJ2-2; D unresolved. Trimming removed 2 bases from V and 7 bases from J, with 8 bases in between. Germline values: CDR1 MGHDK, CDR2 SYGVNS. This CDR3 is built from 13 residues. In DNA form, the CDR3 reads TGTGCCAGCAGTGAAGCCGGCCTCGGGGAGCTGTTTTTT. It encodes CASSEAGLGELFF.

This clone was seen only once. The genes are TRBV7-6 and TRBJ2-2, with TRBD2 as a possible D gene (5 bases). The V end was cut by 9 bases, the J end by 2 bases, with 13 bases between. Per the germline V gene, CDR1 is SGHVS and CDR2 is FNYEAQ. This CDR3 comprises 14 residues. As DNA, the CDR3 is TGTGCCAGTACACTAGGGATAAACACCGGGGAGCTGTTTTTT. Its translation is CASTLGINTGELFF. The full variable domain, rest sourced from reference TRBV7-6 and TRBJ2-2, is GAGVSQSPRYKVTKRGQDVALRCDPISGHVSLYWYRQALGQGPEFLTYFNYEAQQDKSGLPNDRFSAERPEGSISTLTIQRTEQRDSAMYRCASTLGINTGELFFGEGSRLTVL.

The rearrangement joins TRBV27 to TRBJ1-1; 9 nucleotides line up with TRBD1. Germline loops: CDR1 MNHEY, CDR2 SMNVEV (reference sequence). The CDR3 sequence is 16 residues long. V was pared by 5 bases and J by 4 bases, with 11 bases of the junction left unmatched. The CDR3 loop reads CASSLLLTGGVTEAFF. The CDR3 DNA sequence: TGTGCCAGCAGTCTCCTTCTGACAGGGGGGGTCACTGAAGCTTTCTTT.

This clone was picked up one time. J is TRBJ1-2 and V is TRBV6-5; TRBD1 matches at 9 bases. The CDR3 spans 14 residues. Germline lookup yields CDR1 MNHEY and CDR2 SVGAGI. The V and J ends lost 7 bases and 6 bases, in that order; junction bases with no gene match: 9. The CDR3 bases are TGTGCCAGCATGCACGGGACAGGGCTTCATGGCTACACCTTC. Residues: CASMHGTGLHGYTF.

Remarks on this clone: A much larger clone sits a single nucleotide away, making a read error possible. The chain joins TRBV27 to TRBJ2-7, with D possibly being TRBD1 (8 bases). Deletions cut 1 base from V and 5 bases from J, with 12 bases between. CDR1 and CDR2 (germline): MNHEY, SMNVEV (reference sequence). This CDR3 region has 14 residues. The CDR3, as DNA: TGTGCCAGCAGTTTATGGACAGGGAGGGACGAGCAGTACTTC. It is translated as CASSLWTGRDEQYF.

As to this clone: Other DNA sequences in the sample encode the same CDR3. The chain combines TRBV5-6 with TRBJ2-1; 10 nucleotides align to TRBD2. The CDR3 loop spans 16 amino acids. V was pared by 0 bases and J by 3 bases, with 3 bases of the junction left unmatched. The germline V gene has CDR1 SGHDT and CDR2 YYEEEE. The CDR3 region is CASSLELAGNYNEQFF. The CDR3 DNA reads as TGTGCCAGCAGCTTGGAACTAGCGGGGAACTACAATGAGCAGTTCTTC.

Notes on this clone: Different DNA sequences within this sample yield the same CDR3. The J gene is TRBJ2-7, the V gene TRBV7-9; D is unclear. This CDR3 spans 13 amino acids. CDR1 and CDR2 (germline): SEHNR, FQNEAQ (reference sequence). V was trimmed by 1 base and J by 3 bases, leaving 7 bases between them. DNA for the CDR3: TGTGCCAGCAGCTTAGGGGCAGACTACGAGCAGTACTTC. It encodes CASSLGADYEQYF.

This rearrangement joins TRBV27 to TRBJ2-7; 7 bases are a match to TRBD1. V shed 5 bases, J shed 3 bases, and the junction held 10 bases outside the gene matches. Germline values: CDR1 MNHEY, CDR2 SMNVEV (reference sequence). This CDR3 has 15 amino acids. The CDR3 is CASSTRDSVYYEQYF. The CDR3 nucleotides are TGTGCCAGCAGTACCCGGGACAGCGTATACTACGAGCAGTACTTC.

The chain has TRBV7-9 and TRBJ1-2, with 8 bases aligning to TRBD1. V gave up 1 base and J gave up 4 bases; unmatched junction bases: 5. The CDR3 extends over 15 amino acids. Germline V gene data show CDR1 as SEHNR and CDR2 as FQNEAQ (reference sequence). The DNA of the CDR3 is TGTGCCAGCAGCTTAGTCTCACAGGGGGGCTATGGCTACACCTTC. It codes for CASSLVSQGGYGYTF.

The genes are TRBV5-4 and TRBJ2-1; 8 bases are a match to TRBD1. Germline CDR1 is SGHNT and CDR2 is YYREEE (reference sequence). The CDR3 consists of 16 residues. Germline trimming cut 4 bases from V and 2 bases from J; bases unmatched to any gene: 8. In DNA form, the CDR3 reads TGTGCCAGCAGCGCCGAGACAGGGGTCCCCTACAATGAGCAGTTCTTC. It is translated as CASSAETGVPYNEQFF.

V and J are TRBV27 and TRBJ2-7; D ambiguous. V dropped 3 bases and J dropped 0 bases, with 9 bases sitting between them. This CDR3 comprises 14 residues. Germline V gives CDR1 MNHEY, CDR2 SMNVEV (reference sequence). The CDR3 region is CASSFSPSSYEQYF. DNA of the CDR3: TGTGCCAGCAGTTTCTCTCCCAGCTCCTACGAGCAGTACTTC.

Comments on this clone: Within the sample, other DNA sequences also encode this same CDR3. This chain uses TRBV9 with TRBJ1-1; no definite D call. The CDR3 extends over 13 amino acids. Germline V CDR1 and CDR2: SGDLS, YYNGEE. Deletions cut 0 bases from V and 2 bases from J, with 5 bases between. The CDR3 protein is CASSVGSNTEAFF. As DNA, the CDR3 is TGTGCCAGCAGCGTAGGCAGCAACACTGAAGCTTTCTTT.

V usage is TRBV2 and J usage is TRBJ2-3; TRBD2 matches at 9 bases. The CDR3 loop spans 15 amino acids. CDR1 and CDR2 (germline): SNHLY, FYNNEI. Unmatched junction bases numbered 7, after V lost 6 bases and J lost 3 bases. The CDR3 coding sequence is TGTGCCAGCAGCCAAGAAGCGGGGGGAACAGATACGCAGTATTTT. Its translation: CASSQEAGGTDTQYF.

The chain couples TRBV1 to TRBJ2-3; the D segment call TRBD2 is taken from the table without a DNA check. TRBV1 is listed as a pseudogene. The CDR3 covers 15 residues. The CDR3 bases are TGCACCAGCCTATCCGATAGCGGCAACACAGATACGCAGTATTTT. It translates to CTSLSDSGNTDTQYF.

CDR3 amino acids: CASSLEGANYEQYF. CDR3 nucleotides: TGCGCCAGCAGCTTGGAGGGGGCCAACTACGAGCAGTACTTC. The chain employs TRBV5-1 and TRBJ2-7; 7 bases line up with TRBD1. V gave up 0 bases and J gave up 3 bases; unmatched junction bases: 3. The CDR3 runs 14 residues. Per germline, CDR1 SGHRS and CDR2 YFSETQ.